This entry is about one TCR beta chain. Its cognate antigen is unknown. These data come from a study of STAT3 mutations in large granular lymphocyte leukemia. The study's findings and limits: Every T-cell large granular lymphocyte leukemia patient had at least one immunodominant TCR beta clonotype.

Produced via immunoSEQ multiplex PCR; TCRdb's table is partial and in-frame only. The sample contains around 13,000 clones, roughly nine tenths of which appear only once. V dropped 6 bases and J dropped 1 base, with 10 bases sitting between them. The CDR3 is 13 residues long. Germline assignment: CDR1 MNHEY and CDR2 SMNVEV (reference sequence). Sequenced sample: peripheral blood mononuclear cells. The gene calls are TRBV27 and TRBJ2-7; no reliable D call. This receptor was obtained from a man aged 40-50 years with T-cell large granular lymphocyte leukemia. Some clones in this sample may be carry-over from other donors' samples. The chain's CDR3 is CASRQSPSYEQYF. DNA of the CDR3: TGTGCCAGCAGACAATCACCTTCCTACGAGCAGTACTTC.